Below, 20 T cell receptor beta chains from the same sample are listed, as sequenced in a study of T cells in Graves' hyperthyroidism and ophthalmopathy. TCR beta CDR3 sequences were amplified from RNA transcripts. First-round RT-PCR of the TCR CDR3 relied on the HTBI primer set. Each CDR3 protein gets one entry after TCRdb re-called the multiplex PCR reads with MiXCR. The sample yields around 580,000 distinct CDR3 sequences, around 15% seen once. The specimen was blood. These receptor sequences come from a young woman with Graves' hyperthyroidism.

The J gene is TRBJ2-3, the V gene TRBV12-3 or TRBV12-4; D is ambiguous. Trimming left V 2 bases short and J 6 bases short, with 9 bases between. This CDR3 contains 13 residues. The CDR3: CASSLRVQDTQYF. Here the CDR3 DNA reads TGTGCCAGCAGTTTACGCGTACAGGATACGCAGTATTTT.

This clonotype was recorded only once. It may be a read error: a sequence one base away is much more abundant. The V gene is TRBV20-1, the J gene TRBJ1-4; D may be TRBD1 (5 bases). The CDR3 has 12 residues. Deletions cut 7 bases from V and 3 bases from J, with 9 bases between. The germline V gene has CDR1 DFQATT and CDR2 SNEGSKA (reference sequence). CDR3 in amino acids: CSVRGPNEKLFF. For the CDR3, the DNA is TGCAGTGTTAGGGGACCTAATGAAAAACTGTTTTTT.

This clonotype occurred a few times. V gene TRBV30 combines with J gene TRBJ2-7; TRBD2 agrees at 12 bases. With V trimmed by 1 base and J by 5 bases, 9 bases remained unmatched. Germline V gene sequence: CDR1 GTSNPN, CDR2 SVGIG (reference sequence). The CDR3 runs 16 residues. This CDR3 reads CAWSGLAGGPGNEQYF. The CDR3, as DNA: TGTGCCTGGAGTGGCCTAGCGGGAGGGCCCGGCAACGAGCAGTACTTC.

This clonotype was observed at least ten times. J is TRBJ2-3 and V is TRBV27, with 7 positions matching TRBD2. Trimming at V came to 5 bases and at J to 0 bases, leaving 5 bases not matched to a gene. CDR3 length: 15 residues. Per the germline V gene, CDR1 is MNHEY and CDR2 is SMNVEV (reference sequence). The CDR3 region has the DNA TGTGCCAGCAGTACTAGCGCCTCGAGCACAGATACGCAGTATTTT. This encodes CASSTSASSTDTQYF.

This clonotype was detected ten times or more. The chain links TRBV12-3 or TRBV12-4 to TRBJ1-1, with D unclear. The length of the CDR3 is 12 residues. V lost 6 bases and J lost 6, with 11 bases in between. CDR3 protein: CASRQSWPEAFF. The CDR3 nucleotides are TGTGCCAGCAGGCAAAGTTGGCCTGAAGCTTTCTTT.

This clonotype came up many times. The chain has TRBV5-1 and TRBJ2-1; 7 positions agree with TRBD1. The V and J ends lost 4 bases and 1 base, in that order; junction bases with no gene match: 8. The germline CDR1 and CDR2 sequences are SGHRS and YFSETQ. The CDR3 runs 16 residues. CDR3 in amino acids: CASSVEGARSYNEQFF. The CDR3, as DNA: TGCGCCAGCAGCGTTGAGGGGGCTAGGTCCTACAATGAGCAGTTCTTC.

This clonotype came up a few times. The chain couples TRBV3-1 to TRBJ1-3; D may be TRBD1 (5 bases). V was shortened by 0 bases and J by 0 bases, with 15 bases between the two germline ends. This CDR3 region has 18 residues. Looked up from germline, CDR1 is LGHDT and CDR2 is YNNKEL (reference sequence). The CDR3 DNA reads TGTGCCAGCAGCCAAGACCGGGGGAGCGGAGACTCTGGAAACACCATATATTTT. Amino acid sequence: CASSQDRGSGDSGNTIYF. Drawing the rest from reference TRBV3-1 and TRBJ1-3, the complete variable domain is DTAVSQTPKYLVTQMGNDKSIKCEQNLGHDTMYWYKQDSKKFLKIMFSYNNKELIINETVPNRFSPKSPDKAHLNLHINSLELGDSAVYFCASSQDRGSGDSGNTIYFGEGSWLTVV.

The chain couples TRBV24-1 to TRBJ2-1; weak D call: TRBD1 (5 bases). Germline CDR1 reads KGHDR; CDR2 reads SFDVKD. CDR3 length: 21 residues. Trimming left V 3 bases short and J 4 bases short, with 30 bases between. The CDR3 bases are TGTGCCACCAGTGATCTACCAGGGAACCCTGGGGATAAACTAATATACAATGAGCAGTTCTTC. Its translation: CATSDLPGNPGDKLIYNEQFF.

In its sample, this clonotype was seen a few times. The chain has TRBV2 and TRBJ2-1; D is unresolved. The V gene's germline CDR1 is SNHLY and CDR2 FYNNEI. This CDR3 contains 15 residues. Trimming stripped 2 bases from V and 0 bases from J, with 8 bases between. The CDR3 loop reads CASSEPRSSYNEQFF. The CDR3 coding sequence is TGTGCCAGCAGTGAACCGCGGAGCTCCTACAATGAGCAGTTCTTC.

This clonotype was seen ten or more times. This chain links TRBV30 with TRBJ1-2; D is uncertain. The CDR3 covers 11 residues. The germline gives CDR1 GTSNPN, CDR2 SVGIG (reference sequence). V dropped 6 bases and J dropped 4 bases, with 9 bases sitting between them. The CDR3 DNA reads TGTGCCTGCCCGTCAGTCTATGGCTACACCTTC. This codes for CACPSVYGYTF.

This clonotype was recorded many times. This rearrangement joins TRBV30 to TRBJ2-7, with a possible D match to TRBD1 (5 bases). Germline CDR1 is GTSNPN and CDR2 is SVGIG (reference sequence). The length of the CDR3 is 12 residues. Trimming took 5 bases from V and 1 from J, leaving 9 bases between them. The CDR3 coding sequence is TGTGCCTGGGGCAGGGATTCCTACGAGCAGTACTTC. Translated: CAWGRDSYEQYF.

This clonotype was seen at least ten times. V is TRBV2 and J is TRBJ1-1; TRBD1 agrees at 8 bases. Germline V CDR1 and CDR2: SNHLY, FYNNEI. CDR3 size: 14 residues. The ends lost 6 bases at V and 4 bases at J; junction bases unmatched: 7. CDR3 in amino acids: CASRIRGLGTEAFF. The CDR3 DNA reads TGTGCCAGCAGAATCAGGGGGCTCGGCACTGAAGCTTTCTTT.

This chain uses TRBV19 with TRBJ2-7; the match to TRBD2 covers 8 bases. CDR1 is LNHDA, CDR2 SQIVND, per germline (reference sequence). V trimming: 1 base; J trimming: 3 bases; junction bases outside the gene matches: 5. The CDR3 consists of 15 residues. CDR3 nucleotide sequence: TGTGCCAGTAGTATAGCGGCAGCGGGAGTCTACGAGCAGTACTTC. This sequence encodes CASSIAAAGVYEQYF.

This clonotype came up many times. The junction departs from germline at one end; a sequencing error may be responsible. The chain recombines TRBV6-2 or TRBV6-3 with TRBJ2-7, with 10 nucleotides matching TRBD2. The CDR3 covers 14 residues. CDR1 and CDR2 from the germline V gene are MNHEY and SVGEGT. The CDR3: CASSYSSGSYEQYF. Here the CDR3 DNA reads TGCGCCAGCAGCTATTCTAGCGGGAGCTACGAGCAGTACTTC.

This clonotype has at least ten counts. The CDR3 region is CASSLVGRNYEQYF. CDR3 nucleotides: TGTGCCAGCAGCTTAGTGGGACGGAACTACGAGCAGTACTTC. The chain employs TRBV7-9 and TRBJ2-7; D might be TRBD1 or TRBD2, each matching 5 bases. Germline V gene sequence: CDR1 SEHNR, CDR2 FQNEAQ (reference sequence). This CDR3 has 14 amino acids. The ends were cut back, 1 base at V and 3 bases at J, with 10 bases in the middle.

This clonotype was found many times. This sequence joins TRBV2 and TRBJ2-1, with no clear D. The V end was cut by 4 bases, the J end by 1 base, with 5 bases between. The CDR3 contains 13 residues. Per germline, CDR1 SNHLY and CDR2 FYNNEI. The CDR3 coding sequence is TGTGCCAGCAGTGTACTGTCCTACAATGAGCAGTTCTTC. It translates to CASSVLSYNEQFF.

This clonotype was recorded many times. CDR3 in DNA: TGTGCCAGCAGCTTCTGGACTAGCGGGGGGGCCGGGGAGACCCAGTACTTC. It specifies CASSFWTSGGAGETQYF. The rearrangement joins TRBV7-8 to TRBJ2-5, with TRBD2 matching 15 bases. This CDR3 has 17 amino acids. Germline values: CDR1 SGHVS, CDR2 FQNEAQ. V was clipped by 3 bases and J by 5 bases; unmatched bases: 7.

This clonotype has more than one count but fewer than ten. The chain couples TRBV7-7 to TRBJ2-5; D not certain. The CDR3 length is 13 residues. The germline V and J ends were trimmed by 5 bases and 5 bases, with 12 bases remaining between them. The germline CDR1 and CDR2 sequences are SSHAT and FNYEAQ (reference sequence). CDR3 sequence (DNA): TGTGCCAGCAGCCTATCGCCTGGGGAGACCCAGTACTTC. This translates into CASSLSPGETQYF. The full variable domain, completed using reference TRBV7-7 and TRBJ2-5, is GAGVSQSPRYKVTKRGQDVTLRCDPISSHATLYWYQQALGQGPEFLTYFNYEAQPDKSGLPSDRFSAERPEGSISTLTIQRTEQRDSAMYRCASSLSPGETQYFGPGTRLLVL.

Only a few counts were recorded for this clonotype. The CDR3 sequence is CASSLRTSSNTGELFF. CDR3 nucleotides: TGTGCCAGCAGCCTTCGGACTAGCTCTAACACCGGGGAGCTGTTTTTT. This chain uses TRBV5-6 with TRBJ2-2; the match to TRBD2 covers 8 bases. The CDR3 loop spans 16 amino acids. Germline V gives CDR1 SGHDT, CDR2 YYEEEE. The V gene end was trimmed by 4 bases and the J gene end by 2 bases; junction bases not matched to a gene: 7.

There are many counts of this clonotype. The chain employs TRBV2 and TRBJ2-3, with no clear D. The ends were cut back, 3 bases at V and 3 bases at J, with 10 bases in the middle. The CDR3 length is 14 residues. Germline loops: CDR1 SNHLY, CDR2 FYNNEI. CDR3 in DNA: TGTGCCAGCAGTGAGTTTGTCCCGACAGATACGCAGTATTTT. This sequence encodes CASSEFVPTDTQYF.